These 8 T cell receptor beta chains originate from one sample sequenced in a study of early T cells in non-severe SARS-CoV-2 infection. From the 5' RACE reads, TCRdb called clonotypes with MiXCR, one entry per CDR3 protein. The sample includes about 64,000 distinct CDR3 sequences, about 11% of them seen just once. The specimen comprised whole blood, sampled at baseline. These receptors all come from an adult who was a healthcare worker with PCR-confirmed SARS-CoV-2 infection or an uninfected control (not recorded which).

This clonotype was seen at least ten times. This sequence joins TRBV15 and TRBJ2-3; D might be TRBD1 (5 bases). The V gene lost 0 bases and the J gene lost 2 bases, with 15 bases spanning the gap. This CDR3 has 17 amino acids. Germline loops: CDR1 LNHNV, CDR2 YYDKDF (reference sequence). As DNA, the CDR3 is TGTGCCACCAGCAGAGATCGTGGCAGGGCCGACACAGATACGCAGTATTTT. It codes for CATSRDRGRADTDTQYF.

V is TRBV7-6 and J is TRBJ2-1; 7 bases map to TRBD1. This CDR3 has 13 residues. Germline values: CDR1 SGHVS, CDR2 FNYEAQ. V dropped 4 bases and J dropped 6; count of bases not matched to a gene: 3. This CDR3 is CASSWRQGNEQFF. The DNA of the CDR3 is TGTGCCAGCAGCTGGAGACAGGGCAATGAGCAGTTCTTC.

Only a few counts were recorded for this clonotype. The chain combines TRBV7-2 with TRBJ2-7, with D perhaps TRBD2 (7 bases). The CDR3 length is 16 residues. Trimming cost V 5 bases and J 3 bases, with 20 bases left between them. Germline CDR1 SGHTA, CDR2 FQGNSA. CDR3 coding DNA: TGTGCCAGCAGCCGCGATGGGGGGGGCGGCCTCTACGAGCAGTACTTC. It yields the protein CASSRDGGGGLYEQYF.

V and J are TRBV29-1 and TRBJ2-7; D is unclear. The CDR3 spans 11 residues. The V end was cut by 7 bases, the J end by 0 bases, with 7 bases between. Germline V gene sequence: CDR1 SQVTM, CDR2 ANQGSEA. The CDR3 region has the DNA TGCAGCGCTCGAAACTCCTACGAGCAGTACTTC. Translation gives CSARNSYEQYF.

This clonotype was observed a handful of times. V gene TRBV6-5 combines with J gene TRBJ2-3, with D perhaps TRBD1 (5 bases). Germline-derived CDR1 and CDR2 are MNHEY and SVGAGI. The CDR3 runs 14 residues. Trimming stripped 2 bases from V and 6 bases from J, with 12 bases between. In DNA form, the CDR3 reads TGTGCCAGCAGTTACCCCGGCAGGGCGGATACGCAGTATTTT. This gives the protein CASSYPGRADTQYF.

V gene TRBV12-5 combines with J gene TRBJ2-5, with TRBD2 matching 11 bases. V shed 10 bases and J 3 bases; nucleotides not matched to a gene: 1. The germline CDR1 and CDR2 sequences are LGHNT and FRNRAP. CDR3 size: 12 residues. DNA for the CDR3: TGTGCTAATAGCGGGGGGGAAGAGACCCAGTACTTC. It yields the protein CANSGGEETQYF. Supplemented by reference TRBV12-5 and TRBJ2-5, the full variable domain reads DARVTQTPRHKVTEMGQEVTMRCQPILGHNTVFWYRQTMMQGLELLAYFRNRAPLDDSGMPKDRFSAEMPDATLATLKIQPSEPRDSAVYFCANSGGEETQYFGPGTRLLVL.

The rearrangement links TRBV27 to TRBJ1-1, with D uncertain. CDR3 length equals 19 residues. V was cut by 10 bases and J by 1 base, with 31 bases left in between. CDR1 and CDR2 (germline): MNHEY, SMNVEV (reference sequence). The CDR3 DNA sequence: TGTGCCAAGGTTTATCGCTCCCGGCGGGTAAAACGATCGAACACTGAAGCTTTCTTT. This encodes CAKVYRSRRVKRSNTEAFF.

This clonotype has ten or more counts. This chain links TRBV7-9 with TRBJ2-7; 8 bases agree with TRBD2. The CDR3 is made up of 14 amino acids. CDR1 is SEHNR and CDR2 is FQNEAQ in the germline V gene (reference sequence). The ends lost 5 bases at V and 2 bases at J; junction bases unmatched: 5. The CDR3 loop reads CASSPRGGPYEQYF. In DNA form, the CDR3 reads TGTGCCAGCAGCCCCCGGGGGGGCCCCTACGAGCAGTACTTC.